This passage covers 22 T cell receptor beta chains from one sample sequenced in a study of T-cell reconstitution after alpha-beta-depleted transplantation in children. The TCRbeta library incorporated unique molecular identifiers. TCRdb ran MiXCR on the PCR reads and lists one entry per CDR3 protein. Here the sample spans hundreds of thousands of distinct CDR3 sequences, 16% being singletons. The source material was PBMCs, mostly from graft donor cells, sampled 360 days after TCRalphabeta/CD19-depleted stem cell transplant. Source of these receptors: a male patient younger than 18 who had a stem cell transplant for acute lymphoblastic leukemia, so the T cells may come from the graft donor.

CDR3 in DNA: TGTGCCAGCAGTACTAGCGGGAGATCAGATACGCAGTATTTT. Amino acids: CASSTSGRSDTQYF. This chain links TRBV7-3 with TRBJ2-3; 11 bases are shared with TRBD2. The CDR3 is made up of 14 amino acids. CDR1 is SGHTA and CDR2 is FQGTGA in the germline V gene. The trim removed 6 bases at V and 4 bases at J, leaving 3 bases unmatched.

In its sample, this clonotype was seen many times. The chain links TRBV5-1 to TRBJ2-1, with a weak D call TRBD2 (5 bases). In germline, CDR1 is SGHRS, CDR2 YFSETQ. Trimming removed 3 bases from V and 2 bases from J, with 12 bases in between. The CDR3 is 15 amino acids. The CDR3 region has the DNA TGCGCCAGCAGCTATAGCGTGGGGACCTACAATGAGCAGTTCTTC. Its protein is CASSYSVGTYNEQFF.

The chain uses TRBV2 and TRBJ2-6; 9 bases are shared with TRBD1. Per germline, CDR1 SNHLY and CDR2 FYNNEI. This CDR3 comprises 19 residues. The trim removed 3 bases at V and 4 bases at J, leaving 13 bases unmatched. CDR3 residues: CASSDRFWTGASGANVLTF. The CDR3 coding sequence is TGTGCCAGCAGTGATCGGTTTTGGACAGGGGCTTCCGGGGCCAACGTCCTGACTTTC.

A few counts support this clonotype. The chain uses TRBV12-3 or TRBV12-4 and TRBJ1-4, with 8 bases that match TRBD1. V shed 3 bases and J 5 bases; nucleotides not matched to a gene: 2. The CDR3 is 14 residues long. As DNA, the CDR3 is TGTGCCAGCAGTTTTGGACAGGGAAATGAAAAACTGTTTTTT. Translated: CASSFGQGNEKLFF.

The rearrangement links TRBV10-3 to TRBJ2-5, with D maybe TRBD1 (6 bases). Per germline, CDR1 ENHRY and CDR2 SYGVKD. This CDR3 has 14 amino acids. Trimming pared 6 bases from V and 0 bases from J, leaving 11 bases between. The CDR3, as DNA: TGTGCCATCAGGGCCCAGGGGAACCAAGAGACCCAGTACTTC. Translation: CAIRAQGNQETQYF.

This clonotype was seen only a few times. The J gene is TRBJ2-1, the V gene TRBV5-1; 9 bases align to TRBD2. Germline CDR1 is SGHRS and CDR2 is YFSETQ. V shed 4 bases, J shed 0 bases, and the junction held 8 bases outside the gene matches. This CDR3 has 17 residues. CDR3 protein: CASSRRLAVSSYNEQFF. The CDR3 DNA follows: TGCGCCAGCAGCAGAAGACTAGCGGTTAGCTCCTACAATGAGCAGTTCTTC.

The chain links TRBV11-2 to TRBJ1-1, with a tentative D call TRBD1 (6 bases). The CDR3 runs to 13 residues. Trimming took 1 base from V and 5 from J, leaving 8 bases between them. From germline, CDR1 is SGHAT and CDR2 FQNNGV. CDR3 DNA sequence: TGTGCCAGCAGCTTAGCAGGGGAAACTGAAGCTTTCTTT. As protein: CASSLAGETEAFF.

This sequence joins TRBV5-1 and TRBJ1-5, with TRBD1 matching over 8 bases. The CDR3 length is 15 residues. The junction had 8 bases not matched to a gene; V was cut back by 4 bases and J by 5 bases. Looked up from germline, CDR1 is SGHRS and CDR2 is YFSETQ. The CDR3 loop reads CASSPGQGGYQPQHF. The CDR3 nucleotides read TGCGCCAGCAGCCCCGGACAGGGAGGGTATCAGCCCCAGCATTTT.

Only a few counts were recorded for this clonotype. The V and J genes are TRBV5-1 and TRBJ2-3, with unresolved D. The V gene's germline CDR1 is SGHRS and CDR2 YFSETQ. V dropped 1 base and J dropped 5 bases, with 8 bases sitting between them. The CDR3 has 13 amino acids. CDR3 bases: TGCGCCAGCAGCTTGCTCATAGGAGATACGCAGTATTTT. It translates to CASSLLIGDTQYF.

The V gene is TRBV20-1, the J gene TRBJ2-4, with D hard to call. This CDR3 contains 12 residues. Per germline, CDR1 DFQATT and CDR2 SNEGSKA (reference sequence). V gave up 0 bases and J gave up 7 bases, with 7 bases separating them. DNA of the CDR3: TGCAGTGCTAGAGATTGGAAGAACATTCAGTACTTC. Translating it yields CSARDWKNIQYF.

V is TRBV27 and J is TRBJ2-1; possible D gene TRBD1, 5 bases. V was clipped by 1 base and J by 4 bases, with 14 bases between them. Germline V gene sequence: CDR1 MNHEY, CDR2 SMNVEV (reference sequence). The CDR3 totals 16 residues. The CDR3 DNA reads TGTGCCAGCAGTTTATGGGGCGGAATGCTGTACAATGAGCAGTTCTTC. It specifies CASSLWGGMLYNEQFF.

The sample holds many counts of this clonotype. This chain links TRBV24-1 with TRBJ2-1; no clear D gene. V was shortened by 4 bases and J by 15 bases, with 9 bases between the two germline ends. The CDR3 extends over 10 amino acids. The germline CDR1 and CDR2 sequences are KGHDR and SFDVKD. The CDR3 region has the DNA TGTGCCACCAGTGAGTCCATTCGGTTCTTC. It codes for CATSESIRFF.

This clonotype has more than one count but fewer than ten. The genes are TRBV7-7 and TRBJ1-4; 7 bases are shared with TRBD1. The CDR3 extends over 14 amino acids. CDR1 and CDR2 from the germline V gene are SSHAT and FNYEAQ (reference sequence). V was pared by 5 bases and J by 8 bases, with 8 bases of the junction left unmatched. The CDR3 loop is CASSPTGFAEKLFF. Written as DNA, the CDR3 is TGTGCCAGCAGCCCGACAGGGTTTGCCGAAAAACTGTTTTTT.

The chain couples TRBV27 to TRBJ1-2; D unclear. Germline assignment: CDR1 MNHEY and CDR2 SMNVEV (reference sequence). Between the trimmed V and J ends, which lost 4 bases and 6 bases, there was a span of 18 bases. The CDR3 consists of 15 residues. This CDR3 reads CASSYDRSPDDGYTF. The CDR3 nucleotides are TGTGCCAGCAGTTACGACCGCTCGCCAGATGATGGCTACACCTTC.

This sequence joins TRBV20-1 and TRBJ2-3, with D possibly being TRBD2 (6 bases). V lost 6 bases and J lost 8, with 18 bases in between. The CDR3 extends over 13 amino acids. Germline V lookup: CDR1 DFQATT, CDR2 SNEGSKA (reference sequence). This CDR3 is CSAQILGAGTQYF. In DNA, the CDR3 is TGCAGTGCCCAGATCTTAGGAGCGGGTACGCAGTATTTT.

V gene TRBV10-2 combines with J gene TRBJ1-3; D is uncertain. The CDR3 consists of 15 residues. The germline V and J ends were trimmed by 2 bases and 0 bases, with 8 bases remaining between them. Germline CDR1 WSHSY, CDR2 SAAADI. This CDR3 is CASSEKVNSGNTIYF. The CDR3 DNA is TGCGCCAGCAGTGAGAAAGTTAACTCTGGAAACACCATATATTTT.

A note on this clonotype: This may arise from a read error, as a much more abundant clone is one base away. In this CDR3 the conserved last residue, phenylalanine or tryptophan, is missing, so a read error is likely. J is TRBJ2-5 and V is TRBV2, with D maybe TRBD2 (6 bases). V was shortened by 6 bases and J by 3 bases, with 14 bases between the two germline ends. CDR1 SNHLY and CDR2 FYNNEI come from the germline V gene. The CDR3 extends over 14 amino acids. CDR3 coding DNA: TGTGCCAGCAGCCGGCGGGCGGGAAAAGAGACCCAGTACATC. Amino acid sequence: CASSRRAGKETQYI.

This clonotype was picked up a small number of times. The J gene is TRBJ2-7, the V gene TRBV20-1; D is unclear. This CDR3 spans 16 amino acids. Germline CDR1 is DFQATT and CDR2 is SNEGSKA (reference sequence). The CDR3 region is CSVLEWETKSSYEQYF. In DNA, the CDR3 is TGCAGCGTTCTCGAGTGGGAAACCAAGAGCTCCTACGAGCAGTACTTC.

Here the CDR3 reads CASAFWGEGSDTQYF. In nucleotides, the CDR3 is TGTGCCAGTGCCTTCTGGGGGGAGGGATCAGATACGCAGTATTTT. This chain uses TRBV9 with TRBJ2-3, with 7 positions matching TRBD2. Germline V gene lookup returns CDR1 SGDLS and CDR2 YYNGEE. V lost 8 bases and J lost 4; bases outside the gene matches: 13. This CDR3 is 15 amino acids long.

This clonotype turned up a few times. The chain combines TRBV29-1 with TRBJ2-1; D is undetermined. V was cut by 2 bases and J by 5 bases, with 16 bases left in between. This CDR3 has 15 residues. Looked up from germline, CDR1 is SQVTM and CDR2 is ANQGSEA. For the CDR3, the DNA is TGCAGCGTTGAAAAGGTAATCTATTGGGACAATGAGCAGTTCTTC. Protein: CSVEKVIYWDNEQFF.

This clonotype has a handful of counts. The V gene is TRBV7-9, the J gene TRBJ2-1; TRBD1 aligns across 7 bases. The CDR3 sequence is 16 residues long. J lost 0 bases, V lost 5 bases, and 7 bases had no gene match. Germline V lookup: CDR1 SEHNR, CDR2 FQNEAQ (reference sequence). As DNA, the CDR3 is TGTGCCAGCAGCCCTCGGACAGGACCCTCCTACAATGAGCAGTTCTTC. Protein product: CASSPRTGPSYNEQFF.

J is TRBJ2-7 and V is TRBV5-1; 8 bases align to TRBD2. V lost 2 bases to trimming and J lost 3 bases; unmatched junction nucleotides: 10. The germline V gene has CDR1 SGHRS and CDR2 YFSETQ. The length of the CDR3 is 16 residues. The CDR3 loop reads CASSFSPGGTSYEQYF. Written as DNA, the CDR3 is TGCGCCAGCAGCTTTTCCCCAGGAGGGACTAGCTACGAGCAGTACTTC.